These 17 T cell receptor beta chains share one sample of origin, sequenced in a study of blood T cell repertoires in COVID-19. Sequencing used immunoSEQ multiplex PCR; TCRdb keeps in-frame clones, though not all of them. The repertoire holds roughly 82,000 clones, with around four fifths as singletons. What was sequenced was peripheral blood. The receptors were sampled from an older woman with acute or convalescent COVID-19.

This chain uses TRBV6-5 with TRBJ1-3, with a tentative D call TRBD1 (5 bases). The CDR3 contains 16 residues. The V gene lost 4 bases and the J gene lost 0 bases, with 13 bases spanning the gap. CDR1 and CDR2 from the germline V gene are MNHEY and SVGAGI. The CDR3 spells CASSFKTALSGNTIYF. Here the CDR3 DNA reads TGTGCCAGCAGTTTTAAGACAGCCCTCTCTGGAAACACCATATATTTT.

The chain uses TRBV2 and TRBJ2-6, with D possibly TRBD1 on 6 matching bases. Germline V gene sequence: CDR1 SNHLY, CDR2 FYNNEI. The V gene lost 7 bases and the J gene lost 11 bases, with 15 bases spanning the gap. This CDR3 is built from 13 residues. CDR3 bases: TGTGCCAGCAAATACAGGGACGGGGACGTCCTGACTTTC. It translates to CASKYRDGDVLTF.

This clone was seen only a few times. The V and J genes are TRBV5-5 and TRBJ1-4; 11 bases fit TRBD1. CDR3 length: 17 amino acids. V lost 9 bases to trimming and J lost 0 bases; unmatched junction nucleotides: 10. Germline V lookup: CDR1 SGHKS, CDR2 YYEKEE (reference sequence). The CDR3 DNA is TGTGCCACCTCATTTGGGACAGGGGGAACAACTAATGAAAAACTGTTTTTT. Residues: CATSFGTGGTTNEKLFF. The full variable domain, in which reference TRBV5-5 and TRBJ1-4 provide the parts outside the CDR3, is DAGVTQSPTHLIKTRGQQVTLRCSPISGHKSVSWYQQVLGQGPQFIFQYYEKEERGRGNFPDRFSARQFPNYSSELNVNALLLGDSALYLCATSFGTGGTTNEKLFFGSGTQLSVL.

This clone has only a few counts. The DNA for the CDR3 is TGCGCCAGCAGCTTGGGGGATCTAGCGGGAGGAGAGACCCAGTACTTC. It translates to CASSLGDLAGGETQYF. The chain uses TRBV5-1 and TRBJ2-5; 11 positions match TRBD2. The germline V gene encodes CDR1 SGHRS and CDR2 YFSETQ. This CDR3 spans 16 amino acids. V dropped 0 bases and J dropped 4; count of bases not matched to a gene: 5.

This clone was seen once. The rearrangement uses TRBV28 and TRBJ2-7; perhaps TRBD2 as D (6 bases). V was cut by 4 bases and J by 3 bases, with 10 bases left in between. Germline lookup yields CDR1 MDHEN and CDR2 SYDVKM. The CDR3 length is 13 residues. The chain's CDR3 is CASSSGGDYEQYF. For the CDR3, the DNA is TGTGCCAGCAGTTCCGGGGGAGACTACGAGCAGTACTTC.

V usage is TRBV11-2 and J usage is TRBJ2-7; possibly TRBD1 for D (5 bases). Deletions cut 2 bases from V and 4 bases from J, with 9 bases between. The CDR3 covers 13 residues. Germline V CDR1 and CDR2: SGHAT, FQNNGV. As DNA, the CDR3 is TGTGCCAGCAGCTTAAACAGGCCATACGAGCAGTACTTC. Its protein product is CASSLNRPYEQYF.

The J gene is TRBJ1-6, the V gene TRBV19; no firm D call. This CDR3 is 14 amino acids long. With 6 bases removed from V and 4 bases from J, the gap between germline ends came to 10 bases. Germline CDR1 and CDR2: LNHDA and SQIVND (reference sequence). This CDR3 is CASRAREYNSPLHF. CDR3 nucleotide sequence: TGTGCCAGTAGGGCGAGGGAGTATAATTCACCCCTCCACTTT.

The chain carries TRBV5-1 and TRBJ2-1; the D is unclear. Trimming removed 0 bases at V and 0 bases at J, with 7 bases between. The CDR3 length is 15 residues. The germline V gene encodes CDR1 SGHRS and CDR2 YFSETQ. CDR3 in DNA: TGCGCCAGCAGCTTGGAACAGTCCTCCTACAATGAGCAGTTCTTC. Encoded protein: CASSLEQSSYNEQFF.

V is TRBV4-3 and J is TRBJ1-1; a weak D match, TRBD1 (6 bases). The ends were cut back, 0 bases at V and 2 bases at J, with 13 bases in the middle. There are 16 residues in the CDR3. The germline V gene has CDR1 LGHNA and CDR2 YSLEER. CDR3 DNA: TGCGCCAGCAGCCAAGATATCGCGGGGGCAAACACTGAAGCTTTCTTT. This sequence encodes CASSQDIAGANTEAFF.

This sequence joins TRBV18 and TRBJ2-3; D gene unclear. V was cut by 4 bases and J by 5 bases, with 10 bases left in between. The germline V gene encodes CDR1 KGHSH and CDR2 LQKENI. This CDR3 has 13 amino acids. The CDR3 coding sequence is TGTGCCAGCTCACTCCGAGATGGAGATACGCAGTATTTT. Its protein product is CASSLRDGDTQYF.

This sequence joins TRBV2 and TRBJ2-7; a weak D match, TRBD2 (5 bases). The germline V gene encodes CDR1 SNHLY and CDR2 FYNNEI. CDR3 length equals 13 residues. Trimming cost V 6 bases and J 2 bases, with 11 bases left between them. The DNA for the CDR3 is TGTGCCAGCAGAGCGGAGATCCCCTACGAGCAGTACTTC. It is translated as CASRAEIPYEQYF.

The chain is built from TRBV6-2 or TRBV6-3 and TRBJ1-6, with 8 bases that match TRBD1. With 2 bases clipped from V and 9 bases from J, the junction kept 9 bases outside the gene matches. Germline V gene data show CDR1 as MNHEY and CDR2 as SVGEGT. The CDR3 has 16 residues. The CDR3 DNA reads as TGTGCCAGCAGTTACCCATTGGACAGGGAAGGTTCACCCCTCCACTTT. It yields the protein CASSYPLDREGSPLHF.

This clone was seen only once. The J gene is TRBJ2-5, the V gene TRBV6-2 or TRBV6-3; 10 nucleotides align to TRBD2. Looked up from germline, CDR1 is MNHEY and CDR2 is SVGEGT. Losses at the gene ends were 5 bases for V and 7 bases for J; bases not matched to a gene: 7. CDR3 size: 14 residues. The CDR3 reads CASSPAGGLWTQYF. CDR3 coding DNA: TGTGCCAGCAGTCCAGCGGGGGGGCTTTGGACCCAGTACTTC.

V and J are TRBV23-1 and TRBJ2-4; TRBD2 might be the D (7 bases). TRBV23-1 is sorted into the ORF group, with uncertain function. Trimming removed 4 bases from V and 7 bases from J, with 17 bases in between. The length of the CDR3 is 15 residues. The CDR3 nucleotides are TGCGCCAGCAGTCTAGGGGGGGGGTTACCCAACATTCAGTACTTC. Translation: CASSLGGGLPNIQYF.

The genes are TRBV4-2 and TRBJ2-1, with 9 bases that match TRBD2. Germline CDR1 LGHNA, CDR2 YNFKEQ. The trim removed 0 bases at V and 8 bases at J, leaving 8 bases unmatched. The CDR3 consists of 16 residues. Here the CDR3 reads CASSQEESGGWDEQFF. For the CDR3, the DNA is TGTGCCAGCAGCCAAGAGGAGAGCGGGGGGTGGGATGAGCAGTTCTTC.

This clone was recorded only once. This chain uses TRBV5-1 with TRBJ1-1; 8 bases agree with TRBD1. From germline, CDR1 is SGHRS and CDR2 YFSETQ. This CDR3 has 17 residues. With V trimmed by 0 bases and J by 0 bases, 7 bases remained unmatched. The chain's CDR3 is CASSLVPGQAMNTEAFF. Here the CDR3 DNA reads TGCGCCAGCAGCTTGGTTCCGGGACAGGCCATGAACACTGAAGCTTTCTTT.

This chain connects TRBV10-3 to TRBJ1-5; 7 bases are shared with TRBD1. Germline values: CDR1 ENHRY, CDR2 SYGVKD. The CDR3 has 15 amino acids. With 6 bases clipped from V and 2 bases from J, the junction kept 7 bases outside the gene matches. Written as DNA, the CDR3 is TGTGCCATCAGCCCGCAGGGGGTTGGCAATCAGCCCCAGCATTTT. Translated, it gives CAISPQGVGNQPQHF.